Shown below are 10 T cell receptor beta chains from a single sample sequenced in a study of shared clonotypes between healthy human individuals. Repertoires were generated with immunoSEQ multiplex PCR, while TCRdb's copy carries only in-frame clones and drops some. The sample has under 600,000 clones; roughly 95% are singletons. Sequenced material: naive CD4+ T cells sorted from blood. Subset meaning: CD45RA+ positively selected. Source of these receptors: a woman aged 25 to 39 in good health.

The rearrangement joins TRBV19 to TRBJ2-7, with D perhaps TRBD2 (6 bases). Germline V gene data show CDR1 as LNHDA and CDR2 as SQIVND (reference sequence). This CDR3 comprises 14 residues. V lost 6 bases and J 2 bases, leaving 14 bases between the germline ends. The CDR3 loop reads CASRRRESPYEQYF. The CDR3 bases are TGTGCCAGTAGAAGACGGGAGTCCCCCTACGAGCAGTACTTC.

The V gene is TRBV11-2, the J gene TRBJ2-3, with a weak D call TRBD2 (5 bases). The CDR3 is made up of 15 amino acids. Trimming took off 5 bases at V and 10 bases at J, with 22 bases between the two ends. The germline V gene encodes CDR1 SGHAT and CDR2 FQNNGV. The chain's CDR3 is CASSLNRAPLVSQYF. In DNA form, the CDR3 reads TGTGCCAGCAGCCTTAATAGAGCCCCACTAGTGTCGCAGTATTTT.

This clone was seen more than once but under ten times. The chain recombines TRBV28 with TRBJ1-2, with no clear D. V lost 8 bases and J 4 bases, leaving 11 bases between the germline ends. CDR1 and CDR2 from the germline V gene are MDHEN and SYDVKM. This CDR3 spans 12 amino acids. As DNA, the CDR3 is TGTGCCAGCTCCGAACGTGGCTATGGCTACACCTTC. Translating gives CASSERGYGYTF.

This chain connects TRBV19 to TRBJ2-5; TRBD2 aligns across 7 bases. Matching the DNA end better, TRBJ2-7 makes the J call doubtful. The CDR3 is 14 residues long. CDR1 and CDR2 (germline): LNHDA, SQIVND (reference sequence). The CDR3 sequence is CASSMAGVLDEQYF. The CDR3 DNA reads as TGTGCCAGTAGTATGGCGGGAGTGCTCGACGAGCAGTACTTC.

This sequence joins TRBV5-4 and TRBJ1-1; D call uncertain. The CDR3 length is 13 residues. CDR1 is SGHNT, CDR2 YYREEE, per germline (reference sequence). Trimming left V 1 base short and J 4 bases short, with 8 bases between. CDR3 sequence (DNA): TGTGCCAGCAGCTTGACGGGGTCCACTGAAGCTTTCTTT. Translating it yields CASSLTGSTEAFF.

This chain's CDR3 is CASSAGTGKETQYF. For the CDR3, the DNA is TGTGCCAGCAGTGCCGGGACAGGGAAAGAGACCCAGTACTTC. V and J are TRBV2 and TRBJ2-5; 9 bases are shared with TRBD1. This CDR3 spans 14 amino acids. The germline CDR1 and CDR2 sequences are SNHLY and FYNNEI. The V segment lost 4 bases and the J segment 3 bases; nucleotides outside the gene matches: 3.

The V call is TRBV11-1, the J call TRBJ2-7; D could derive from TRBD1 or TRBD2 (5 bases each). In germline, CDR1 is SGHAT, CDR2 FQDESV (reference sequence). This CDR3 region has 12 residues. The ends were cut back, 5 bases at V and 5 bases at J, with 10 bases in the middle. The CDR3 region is CASSLLGDEQYF. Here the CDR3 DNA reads TGTGCCAGCAGCCTCCTGGGGGACGAGCAGTACTTC.

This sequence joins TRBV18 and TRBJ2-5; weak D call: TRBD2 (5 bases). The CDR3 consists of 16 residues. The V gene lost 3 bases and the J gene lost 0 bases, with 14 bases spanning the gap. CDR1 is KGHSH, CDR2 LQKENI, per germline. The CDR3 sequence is CASSPLDFSYQETQYF. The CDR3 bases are TGTGCCAGCTCACCGCTGGACTTTTCCTACCAAGAGACCCAGTACTTC.

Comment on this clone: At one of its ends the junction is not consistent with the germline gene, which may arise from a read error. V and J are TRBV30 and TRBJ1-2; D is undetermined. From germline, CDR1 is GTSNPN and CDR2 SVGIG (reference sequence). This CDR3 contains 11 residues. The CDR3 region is CAWSAQLLTGF. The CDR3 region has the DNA TGTGCCTGGAGTGCCCAGTTGTTGACCGGATTC. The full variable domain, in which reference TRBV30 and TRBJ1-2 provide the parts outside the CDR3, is SQTIHQWPATLVQPVGSPLSLECTVEGTSNPNLYWYRQAAGRGLQLLFYSVGIGQISSEVPQNLSASRPQDRQFILSSKKLLLSDSGFYLCAWSAQLLTGFGSGTRLTVV.

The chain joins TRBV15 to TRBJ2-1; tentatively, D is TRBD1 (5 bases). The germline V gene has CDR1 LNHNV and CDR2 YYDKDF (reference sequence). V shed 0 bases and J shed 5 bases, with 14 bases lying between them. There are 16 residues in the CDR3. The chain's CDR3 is CATSRESLTVNNEQFF. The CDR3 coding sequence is TGTGCCACCAGCAGAGAATCCCTGACAGTGAACAATGAGCAGTTCTTC.